This T cell receptor (beta chain) emerged from a study of beta chain features in type 1 diabetes (dated by TCRdb to the late 2010s). In terms of the full investigation: Mean age, gender distribution, total cell number and subset yield were not different between patients and healthy donors. Whereas all 30 or so donors provided naive and central memory subsets, regulatory and stem cell-like memory subsets were isolated from just 8 patients and roughly eight healthy donors. The study compared the TCRB repertoires of sorted circulating CD4+ T cell subsets in recently diagnosed type 1 diabetes patients with those in matched healthy donors. A total of 107,917,701 sorted cells were examined across all samples, and the number of cells per subset was strongly correlated with RNA yield.

The table lists this clone with a few counts. Its cognate antigen has yet to be identified. No per-base quality is available; no much larger clone lies one base away. The CDR3 starts with the cysteine, ends with the phenylalanine, and has 13 residues. Left in the record is the CDR3 DNA by itself, 39 bases read in frame from the first base. V is pared back by 5 bases and J by 7 bases, with 11 bases lying between the germline termini. The germline V gene (reference sequence) provides CDR1 SEHNR and CDR2 FQNEAQ. The High Capacity cDNA Reverse Transcription Kit was used to reverse transcribe all of the isolated RNA, meaning that expressed TCRB transcripts were what got sequenced. Deep immunoSEQ sequencing was performed on naive, central memory and regulatory T cell samples, with an average of about 3.57 million total reads per sample. After sorted cells were lysed in RLT buffer, RNA was extracted with DNase-treated RNeasy Micro or Mini kits, with the choice depending on cell number. To prevent cross-contamination, each cell subset was processed individually, whereas patient and healthy donor samples were processed jointly. The immunoSEQ multiplex PCR was used to amplify TCRB sequences from cDNA, yielding 87-bp fragments that span the CDR3 region. The amplicons were sequenced using the Illumina HiSeq platform. In the source study's methods: Synthetic template baselines were used to correct PCR bias computationally, reads within Hamming distance 2 were collapsed together, and singletons that could not be merged were discarded. Reads were aligned to IMGT to assign V, D and J genes, CDR3 length, and insertions or deletions at six rearrangement sites. Within each subset, clonotype counts were normalized to sorted cell number, after which true diversity and Gini coefficients were computed with the tcR R package. Repertoire sharing was quantified using the overlap coefficient calculated on TCRB nucleotide sequences. Out-of-frame TCRB sequences from naive cells were analyzed as a proxy for the pre-selection repertoire. TCRdb took over this immuneACCESS table, retaining in-frame rearrangements with V and J assigned. Such tables are incomplete; in checked studies, under half of the missing clones stem from an unresolved V gene, and the remainder is unexplained. V and J calls and clone size follow that table, whereas D and trimming were derived from the DNA. The table for this sample lists 810,000 or so clones; roughly 17% of them were counted only once. About 0.02% of the sample goes to the ten largest clones.

Results and caveats for the whole study, not just this receptor: Naive, central memory and regulatory TCRB repertoires appeared more similar among patients than among healthy donors. In all four CD4+ subsets, TCRB CDR3 length was moderately but significantly shorter in type 1 diabetes patients. Shorter templates might have been favored by PCR, but patient and control samples were amplified and corrected together, so both groups would have been affected equally by any skew. Because cDNA was sequenced instead of genomic DNA, activated cells with high expression could be over-represented, although the groups did not differ in activation or CD3 levels. At VDJ recombination sites, type 1 diabetes patients had fewer insertions and more deleted nucleotides, which implies abnormalities in thymic rearrangement. Because the HLA sub-analyses included only small numbers of individuals, any influence of HLA type on TCRB rearrangement was left unresolved.

Each donor gave one peripheral blood draw, averaging approximately 110 mL, which was collected into heparinised tubes. Using a panel that included CD45RO, CCR7, CD25, CD127, CD95 and CD27, naive, central memory, regulatory and stem cell-like memory CD4+ T cells were sorted on a BD FACSAria II. Purity was above 95% for every sorted population. PBMCs were isolated right away by Lymphoprep density gradient centrifugation and were stained directly, without culture. So that batch effects would be minimized, each experiment stained and sorted samples in pairs, pairing one healthy donor with one patient. This receptor chain uses TRBV7-9 and TRBJ2-2; no D segment can be confidently identified. This TCR derives from a woman in her late teens or twenties in good health. Material for sequencing was naive CD4+ T cells from blood. Explained via the paper, the cell subset or site label denotes: true naive CD4+ T cells. In nucleotides, the sequence is TGTGCCAGCAGCCTTAGACCGGTCGGGGAGCTGTTTTTT. It is translated as CASSLRPVGELFF.